The text below deals with one T cell receptor beta chain. Its antigen is as yet unknown. The V and J ends lost 5 bases and 2 bases respectively, with 10 bases between them. The CDR3 sequence is 14 residues long. Germline V gene sequence: CDR1 SNHLY, CDR2 FYNNEI. The use of a sample-barcoded 5' primer and a J-beta primer mix characterized a second PCR of roughly 6 to 12 cycles. TCRdb re-analysed the 5' RACE reads in MiXCR, keeping a single row per CDR3 protein. The sample lists around 500,000 distinct CDR3 sequences, about a quarter seen once, with 3.6% in the top ten. The data stem from a study of blood T cells in healthy people across ages. Study-wide points: Any conclusive comparison of naive versus antigen-experienced cells was prevented by using unsorted PBMCs.

These data also featured in a second study, about T cells of mothers and their children.

This TCR derives from a boy between 2 and 15 years old in good health. The specimen was blood. V and J are TRBV2 and TRBJ2-1; D may be TRBD1 (6 bases). The CDR3 region is CASSLTGPYNEQFF. The CDR3 DNA follows: TGTGCCAGCAGTCTGACAGGCCCCTACAATGAGCAGTTCTTC.